These 23 T cell receptor beta chains were sequenced from one sample in a study of OX40 agonist ivuxolimab in advanced cancers. Repertoires were generated with immunoSEQ multiplex PCR, while TCRdb's copy carries only in-frame clones and drops some. Among about 73,000 clones listed, approximately 92% were seen once. The source material was CD4+ or CD8+ T cells sorted from blood, sampled in a trial of the OX40 agonist ivuxolimab. The receptors were gathered from an adult with an advanced solid tumor such as melanoma, head and neck, liver or kidney cancer.

This chain links TRBV19 with TRBJ2-7; D ambiguous. This CDR3 is 15 amino acids long. CDR1 and CDR2 (germline): LNHDA, SQIVND (reference sequence). The V and J ends lost 1 base and 6 bases respectively, with 16 bases between them. CDR3 region: CASSIVGLRSSEQYF. CDR3 DNA sequence: TGTGCCAGTAGTATAGTAGGCCTTCGGAGTTCCGAGCAGTACTTC.

This clone occurred once. V is TRBV5-6 and J is TRBJ2-5; 7 bases are a match to TRBD1. Per germline, CDR1 SGHDT and CDR2 YYEEEE. This CDR3 spans 14 amino acids. Losses at the gene ends were 0 bases for V and 5 bases for J; bases not matched to a gene: 4. Here the CDR3 reads CASSLALRGETQYF. The CDR3 nucleotides are TGTGCCAGCAGCTTGGCTCTCAGGGGGGAGACCCAGTACTTC.

The CDR3 region has the DNA TGTGCCAGCAGTCACACCGGGACTAGTACAGATACGCAGTATTTT. Translated, it gives CASSHTGTSTDTQYF. The rearrangement uses TRBV7-9 and TRBJ2-3, with 8 positions matching TRBD2. The CDR3 loop spans 15 amino acids. Germline lookup yields CDR1 SEHNR and CDR2 FQNEAQ (reference sequence). The trim removed 6 bases at V and 3 bases at J, leaving 8 bases unmatched.

This clone occurred a few times. The chain combines TRBV7-2 with TRBJ1-2; 9 nucleotides line up with TRBD1. There are 15 residues in the CDR3. Unmatched junction bases numbered 5, after V lost 1 base and J lost 5 bases. Germline V gives CDR1 SGHTA, CDR2 FQGNSA. CDR3 protein: CASSLGGQGNYGYTF. DNA for the CDR3: TGTGCCAGCAGCTTAGGGGGACAGGGTAATTATGGCTACACCTTC.

The chain couples TRBV19 to TRBJ1-2, with 7 bases lining up with TRBD1. Germline values: CDR1 LNHDA, CDR2 SQIVND (reference sequence). The CDR3 runs 17 residues. With V trimmed by 2 bases and J by 4 bases, 13 bases remained unmatched. As DNA, the CDR3 is TGTGCCAGTAGTATAACCCCGGGACAGTCGGGGCCCTATGGCTACACCTTC. Residues: CASSITPGQSGPYGYTF.

The rearrangement joins TRBV7-3 to TRBJ2-5; maybe TRBD2 (6 bases). In germline, CDR1 is SGHTA, CDR2 FQGTGA. The CDR3 contains 14 residues. V was cut by 5 bases and J by 5 bases, with 15 bases left in between. As DNA, the CDR3 is TGTGCCAGCAGCCAAGGGACTCAACGTGAGACCCAGTACTTC. Its translation: CASSQGTQRETQYF.

This chain uses TRBV5-6 with TRBJ2-5; D is perhaps TRBD1 (5 bases). The CDR3 is 14 amino acids. V lost 0 bases and J lost 4, with 10 bases in between. From germline, CDR1 is SGHDT and CDR2 YYEEEE. The CDR3 is CASSLETARETQYF. The CDR3 nucleotides read TGTGCCAGCAGCTTGGAGACAGCGCGAGAGACCCAGTACTTC. Full variable domain (rest looked up from reference TRBV5-6 and TRBJ2-5): DAGVTQSPTHLIKTRGQQVTLRCSPKSGHDTVSWYQQALGQGPQFIFQYYEEEERQRGNFPDRFSGHQFPNYSSELNVNALLLGDSALYLCASSLETARETQYFGPGTRLLVL.

V is TRBV15 and J is TRBJ2-1; D ambiguous. CDR1 and CDR2 from the germline V gene are LNHNV and YYDKDF (reference sequence). CDR3 length: 16 residues. With 1 base removed from V and 1 base from J, the gap between germline ends came to 11 bases. The CDR3 DNA reads TGTGCCACCAGCAGAGGAGGTGATCTATCCTACAATGAGCAGTTCTTC. Protein sequence: CATSRGGDLSYNEQFF.

The gene calls are TRBV6-5 and TRBJ1-1; a weak D match, TRBD1 (5 bases). The V end lost 5 bases, the J end lost 0 bases, and 10 bases lay between the germline ends. The CDR3 has 14 residues. Germline-derived CDR1 and CDR2 are MNHEY and SVGAGI. CDR3 bases: TGTGCCAGCAGTCGACAGTTAATGAACACTGAAGCTTTCTTT. Translated, it gives CASSRQLMNTEAFF.

The V and J genes are TRBV28 and TRBJ2-7; 9 nucleotides agree with TRBD1. Trimming at V came to 5 bases and at J to 1 base, leaving 6 bases not matched to a gene. The CDR3 loop spans 15 amino acids. Per germline, CDR1 MDHEN and CDR2 SYDVKM. In DNA form, the CDR3 reads TGTGCCAGCAGTCGCCGGGACAGGGATTCCTACGAGCAGTACTTC. Protein sequence: CASSRRDRDSYEQYF.

The CDR3 nucleotides are TGCGCCAGCAGCCCCGGGGGCGGGGCCAACGTCCTGACTTTC. Its translation is CASSPGGGANVLTF. V is TRBV5-1 and J is TRBJ2-6; either TRBD1 or TRBD2 may supply D (6 bases each). CDR3 size: 14 residues. The V end lost 4 bases, the J end lost 4 bases, and 9 bases lay between the germline ends. CDR1 is SGHRS and CDR2 is YFSETQ in the germline V gene.

The genes are TRBV2 and TRBJ2-1, with 12 bases aligning to TRBD1. The V gene's germline CDR1 is SNHLY and CDR2 FYNNEI. The CDR3 has 16 amino acids. The trim removed 4 bases at V and 4 bases at J, leaving 5 bases unmatched. For the CDR3, the DNA is TGTGCCAGCAGTGTTAAGGGACAGGGGGCTTACAATGAGCAGTTCTTC. It translates to CASSVKGQGAYNEQFF. The entire variable domain, with the rest obtained from reference TRBV2 and TRBJ2-1, is as follows: EPEVTQTPSHQVTQMGQEVILRCVPISNHLYFYWYRQILGQKVEFLVSFYNNEISEKSEIFDDQFSVERPDGSNFTLKIRSTKLEDSAMYFCASSVKGQGAYNEQFFGPGTRLTVL.

This clone was found once. The rearrangement links TRBV28 to TRBJ2-5; 7 positions agree with TRBD2. This CDR3 has 14 amino acids. Trimming took 6 bases from V and 1 from J; bases not matched to a gene: 5. Per germline, CDR1 MDHEN and CDR2 SYDVKM. The CDR3 loop reads CASSYSGPQETQYF. CDR3 bases: TGTGCCAGCAGCTATAGCGGGCCCCAAGAGACCCAGTACTTC. Using reference TRBV28 and TRBJ2-5 for the parts outside the CDR3, the full variable domain is DVKVTQSSRYLVKRTGEKVFLECVQDMDHENMFWYRQDPGLGLRLIYFSYDVKMKEKGDIPEGYSVSREKKERFSLILESASTNQTSMYLCASSYSGPQETQYFGPGTRLLVL.

The CDR3 region is CASRATDQTYF. Written as DNA, the CDR3 is TGTGCCAGCAGGGCTACGGATCAGACGTACTTC. The chain combines TRBV6-1 with TRBJ2-7, with D hard to call. Trimming cost V 6 bases and J 12 bases, with 15 bases left between them. The germline CDR1 and CDR2 sequences are MNHNS and SASEGT. The CDR3 sequence is 11 residues long.

The CDR3: CASSMARGHEQYF. The DNA for the CDR3 is TGTGCCAGCAGCATGGCTAGGGGTCACGAGCAGTACTTC. This chain uses TRBV2 with TRBJ2-7, with D possibly TRBD1 on 5 matching bases. Per the germline V gene, CDR1 is SNHLY and CDR2 is FYNNEI. This CDR3 is 13 amino acids long. Between the trimmed V and J ends, which lost 6 bases and 5 bases, there was a span of 14 bases.

V is TRBV5-1 and J is TRBJ2-5, with D perhaps given as TRBD1 or TRBD2 (5 bases each). The DNA end favors TRBJ2-7, so the J call may be wrong. The V gene's germline CDR1 is SGHRS and CDR2 YFSETQ. The CDR3 runs 14 residues. CDR3 amino acids: CASSPGSLIYEQYF. The CDR3, as DNA: TGCGCCAGCAGCCCAGGGAGTTTAATCTACGAGCAGTACTTC.

V is TRBV5-8 and J is TRBJ2-3; a weak D match, TRBD2 (5 bases). The V gene lost 2 bases and the J gene lost 5 bases, with 15 bases spanning the gap. The germline gives CDR1 SGHTS, CDR2 YDEGEE. This CDR3 has 15 amino acids. The CDR3 nucleotides are TGTGCCAGCAGCTTCCCCGCTCTACGGGGAGATACGCAGTATTTT. Its translation: CASSFPALRGDTQYF.

The chain carries TRBV14 and TRBJ1-1, with unresolved D. The ends were cut back, 0 bases at V and 7 bases at J, with 15 bases in the middle. This CDR3 comprises 15 residues. Per germline, CDR1 SGHDN and CDR2 FVKESK. The CDR3 nucleotides are TGTGCCAGCAGCCAAGATCAGGACCCCGGCGATGAAGCTTTCTTT. The encoded protein is CASSQDQDPGDEAFF.

This rearrangement joins TRBV28 to TRBJ1-1, with a possible D match to TRBD1 (5 bases). The CDR3 runs 16 residues. V lost 5 bases, J lost 1 base, and 17 bases lay in between. The germline V gene encodes CDR1 MDHEN and CDR2 SYDVKM. The CDR3 protein is CASSTPTRGQNTEAFF. CDR3 coding DNA: TGTGCCAGCAGTACCCCGACCCGGGGCCAGAACACTGAAGCTTTCTTT.

This chain connects TRBV6-5 to TRBJ1-4; D is unresolved. V was pared by 4 bases and J by 7 bases, with 13 bases between. CDR3 length equals 14 residues. CDR1 and CDR2 (germline): MNHEY, SVGAGI. For the CDR3, the DNA is TGTGCCAGCAGTTTAAAGGGTACGGGTGAAAAACTGTTTTTT. It encodes CASSLKGTGEKLFF.

J is TRBJ2-7 and V is TRBV7-8; 7 bases agree with TRBD2. The ends lost 0 bases at V and 4 bases at J; junction bases unmatched: 9. The CDR3 runs 16 residues. Germline lookup yields CDR1 SGHVS and CDR2 FQNEAQ. This CDR3 is CASSLARFAGEYEQYF. CDR3 nucleotide sequence: TGTGCCAGCAGCTTAGCAAGATTTGCGGGAGAGTACGAGCAGTACTTC.

The chain couples TRBV2 to TRBJ2-1, with TRBD1 matching over 7 bases. Germline lookup yields CDR1 SNHLY and CDR2 FYNNEI. The CDR3 loop spans 13 amino acids. Losses at the gene ends were 7 bases for V and 5 bases for J; bases not matched to a gene: 5. The CDR3 protein is CASKKGANNEQFF. In DNA, the CDR3 is TGTGCCAGCAAAAAGGGGGCGAACAATGAGCAGTTCTTC.

This chain links TRBV30 with TRBJ1-1; D uncertain. The germline V gene has CDR1 GTSNPN and CDR2 SVGIG (reference sequence). The V gene lost 3 bases and the J gene lost 6 bases, with 20 bases spanning the gap. The CDR3 consists of 15 residues. The CDR3 DNA is TGTGCCTGGAGCCGGTCGGGGAAAAGAAGCTCTGAAGCTTTCTTT. This gives the protein CAWSRSGKRSSEAFF.